These 19 T cell receptor beta chains came from one sample sequenced in a study of T cells in Graves' hyperthyroidism and ophthalmopathy. Amplified TCR beta CDR3 regions derived from RNA transcripts. Initially, a first-round RT-PCR of the TCR CDR3 employed the HTBI primer set. TCRdb recomputed calls from the multiplex PCR reads with MiXCR, one row per CDR3 protein. The sample lists 150,000 or so distinct CDR3 sequences, 8% to 9.5% occurring once. The sample taken for sequencing was blood. Receptors were obtained from a young woman with Graves' hyperthyroidism that later progressed to Graves' ophthalmopathy.

Concerning this clonotype itself: An end of the junction does not agree with germline; a read error may underlie this. The chain combines TRBV27 with TRBJ2-7; D ambiguous. Germline assignment: CDR1 MNHEY and CDR2 SMNVEV (reference sequence). The CDR3 is made up of 13 amino acids. For the CDR3, the DNA is TGTGCCAGCAGTTTAGCTTTGGCCTACGACCAGTACTTC. This translates into CASSLALAYDQYF.

This clonotype came up a few times. This rearrangement joins TRBV9 to TRBJ2-3, with TRBD2 matching 7 bases. The trim removed 4 bases at V and 6 bases at J, leaving 8 bases unmatched. Germline V gene sequence: CDR1 SGDLS, CDR2 YYNGEE. The CDR3 totals 14 residues. CDR3 loop: CASSPRLAGDTQYF. CDR3 sequence (DNA): TGTGCCAGCAGCCCGAGACTAGCAGGCGATACGCAGTATTTT.

There are many counts of this clonotype. V usage is TRBV6-2 or TRBV6-3 and J usage is TRBJ1-1; D is undetermined. Germline V lookup: CDR1 MNHEY, CDR2 SVGEGT. CDR3 length equals 14 residues. V lost 4 bases and J lost 2, with 11 bases in between. Here the CDR3 reads CASSFPGYNTEAFF. Here the CDR3 DNA reads TGTGCCAGCAGTTTTCCGGGATATAACACTGAAGCTTTCTTT.

This clonotype was observed many times. The CDR3 sequence: CASSNPLMTGHTEAFF. For the CDR3, the DNA is TGTGCCAGCAGCAACCCCCTGATGACAGGTCACACTGAAGCTTTCTTT. The gene calls are TRBV12-3 or TRBV12-4 and TRBJ1-1, with a possible D match to TRBD1 (6 bases). The ends were cut back, 6 bases at V and 3 bases at J, with 20 bases in the middle. The CDR3 contains 16 residues.

The sample holds many counts of this clonotype. J is TRBJ1-1 and V is TRBV19; 8 bases are shared with TRBD1. V lost 3 bases, J lost 6 bases, and 6 bases stayed unmatched. The CDR3 is 14 residues long. Germline assignment: CDR1 LNHDA and CDR2 SQIVND (reference sequence). The CDR3 DNA reads TGTGCCAGTAGTATTGACAGGGGAATCTCTGAAGCTTTCTTT. Its translation is CASSIDRGISEAFF.

Many counts were recorded for this clonotype. This chain's CDR3 is CASSGQINYGYTF. In nucleotides, the CDR3 is TGTGCCAGCAGTGGACAGATCAACTATGGCTACACCTTC. The chain recombines TRBV27 with TRBJ1-2; D may be TRBD1 (6 bases). The CDR3 is 13 residues long. Trimming removed 5 bases from V and 2 bases from J, with 9 bases in between. The germline CDR1 and CDR2 sequences are MNHEY and SMNVEV (reference sequence).

This clonotype was seen repeatedly, ten times or more. The J gene is TRBJ2-3, the V gene TRBV7-9; D may be TRBD1 (5 bases). Germline CDR1 reads SEHNR; CDR2 reads FQNEAQ (reference sequence). CDR3 length equals 15 residues. Trimming removed 1 base at V and 1 base at J, with 9 bases between. CDR3 protein: CASSLEGLRTDTQYF. Here the CDR3 DNA reads TGTGCCAGCAGCTTAGAGGGGCTACGCACAGATACGCAGTATTTT.

The chain recombines TRBV7-6 with TRBJ1-4; 10 bases match TRBD1. CDR1 is SGHVS, CDR2 FNYEAQ, per germline. This CDR3 is built from 19 residues. Trimming removed 1 base from V and 0 bases from J; junction bases left unmatched: 8. CDR3 nucleotides: TGTGCCAGCAGCTTAGGGGGAAGCGGACAGGGGGCAACTAATGAAAAACTGTTTTTT. Protein sequence: CASSLGGSGQGATNEKLFF.

The chain has TRBV24-1 and TRBJ2-2, with 9 positions matching TRBD1. After removal of 4 bases from V and 2 bases from J, the junction contained 10 bases not matched to a gene. Per germline, CDR1 KGHDR and CDR2 SFDVKD. CDR3 length: 18 amino acids. CDR3 DNA: TGTGCCACCAGTGACCCCGGGACAGGGCCGCTAAACACCGGGGAGCTGTTTTTT. The encoded protein is CATSDPGTGPLNTGELFF.

Only a few counts were recorded for this clonotype. The chain has TRBV6-2 or TRBV6-3 and TRBJ2-4, with D possibly being TRBD1 or TRBD2 (5 bases each). This CDR3 has 14 residues. The germline V gene has CDR1 MNHEY and CDR2 SVGEGT. Trimming shortened V by 1 base and J by 5 bases, and 9 bases separated the two germline ends. The CDR3 DNA reads TGTGCCAGCAGTTACTATGGGGGTCAAAACATTCAGTACTTC. Residues: CASSYYGGQNIQYF.

In this sample, this clonotype turned up many times. The gene calls are TRBV12-3 or TRBV12-4 and TRBJ2-7, with 10 bases aligning to TRBD1. The CDR3 consists of 16 residues. Trimming at V came to 2 bases and at J to 1 base, leaving 5 bases not matched to a gene. The CDR3: CASSLMGQGTSYEQYF. CDR3 DNA: TGTGCCAGCAGTTTAATGGGACAGGGGACGTCCTACGAGCAGTACTTC.

Comments on this clonotype: A read error is possible here, since a much larger clone lies one base away. The conserved phenylalanine or tryptophan normally closing the CDR3 is absent here, so this likely arose from a read error. The chain employs TRBV20-1 and TRBJ1-1, with D unresolved. Trimming removed 4 bases at V and 6 bases at J, with 9 bases between. The CDR3 is made up of 11 amino acids. Germline V gene data show CDR1 as DFQATT and CDR2 as SNEGSKA (reference sequence). This CDR3 reads CSATPQSEAFL. DNA for the CDR3: TGCAGTGCTACCCCCCAGTCTGAAGCTTTCCTT.

This clonotype was counted only a few times. CDR3 protein: CASSVGPYNSPLHF. The CDR3 DNA reads as TGTGCCAGCAGCGTAGGTCCGTATAATTCACCCCTCCACTTT. This chain uses TRBV9 with TRBJ1-6; D unclear. V gave up 0 bases and J gave up 4 bases, with 5 bases separating them. Germline CDR1 is SGDLS and CDR2 is YYNGEE. The CDR3 is 14 residues long.

There are many counts of this clonotype. V usage is TRBV20-1 and J usage is TRBJ2-1; a weak D match, TRBD2 (6 bases). Germline CDR1 and CDR2: DFQATT and SNEGSKA (reference sequence). Trimming shortened V by 0 bases and J by 9 bases, and 15 bases separated the two germline ends. CDR3 size: 14 residues. The CDR3: CSARDPTSTSEQFF. The CDR3 DNA is TGCAGTGCTAGAGATCCGACTAGTACCAGTGAGCAGTTCTTC.

In this sample, this clonotype turned up many times. The chain has TRBV7-8 and TRBJ2-7; 8 bases map to TRBD2. V dropped 3 bases and J dropped 5; count of bases not matched to a gene: 9. The CDR3 totals 15 residues. Germline assignment: CDR1 SGHVS and CDR2 FQNEAQ. CDR3 sequence reads: CASSFIGGAGNEQYF. Written as DNA, the CDR3 is TGTGCCAGCAGCTTCATCGGGGGGGCGGGTAACGAGCAGTACTTC. Together with reference TRBV7-8 and TRBJ2-7, the CDR3 gives the full variable domain: GAGVSQSPRYKVAKRGQDVALRCDPISGHVSLFWYQQALGQGPEFLTYFQNEAQLDKSGLPSDRFFAERPEGSVSTLKIQRTQQEDSAVYLCASSFIGGAGNEQYFGPGTRLTVT.

This clonotype appeared many times. This chain links TRBV28 with TRBJ1-2; no definite D call. The CDR3 is made up of 14 amino acids. Per the germline V gene, CDR1 is MDHEN and CDR2 is SYDVKM. Trimming removed 3 bases at V and 4 bases at J, with 12 bases between. CDR3 sequence: CASSFSGRTYGYTF. The CDR3 nucleotides read TGTGCCAGCAGTTTTAGTGGCAGAACCTATGGCTACACCTTC.

This clonotype was seen many times. This rearrangement joins TRBV6-5 to TRBJ2-3, with D maybe TRBD2 (6 bases). V lost 0 bases to trimming and J lost 4 bases, with 11 bases between them. Germline assignment: CDR1 MNHEY and CDR2 SVGAGI. The CDR3 sequence is 15 residues long. The chain's CDR3 is CASSYSQSSADTQYF. The CDR3 nucleotides read TGTGCCAGCAGTTACTCCCAATCTAGCGCAGATACGCAGTATTTT.

This clonotype was picked up many times. Its ends do not fully match the called genes, so a read error is possible. V gene TRBV5-1 combines with J gene TRBJ1-2, with D unresolved. Looked up from germline, CDR1 is SGHRS and CDR2 is YFSETQ. The CDR3 covers 16 residues. CDR3 region: CASSLVAAETNYGYTF. In nucleotides, the CDR3 is TGCGCCAGCAGCTTGGTGGCAGCCGAAACTAACTATGGCTACACTTTC.

This clonotype was counted a few times. The chain carries TRBV7-9 and TRBJ2-4, with TRBD1 as a possible D gene (6 bases). V lost 5 bases to trimming and J lost 0 bases, with 17 bases between them. Germline assignment: CDR1 SEHNR and CDR2 FQNEAQ (reference sequence). This CDR3 is built from 17 residues. The CDR3 DNA sequence: TGTGCCAGCAGCCAACAGGGAGTAGGGCTAGCCAAAAACATTCAGTACTTC. This gives the protein CASSQQGVGLAKNIQYF.